This entry lists 30 T cell receptor beta chains sequenced from one sample in a study of TIL therapy for anti-PD-1-resistant metastatic lung cancer. The libraries were made with immunoSEQ v3. The assay was immunoSEQ multiplex PCR, and TCRdb's table has in-frame clones only and misses some. This repertoire shows nearly 60,000 clones, around 70% found once; its top ten account for around 1.9%. Noted time point: pre-treatment sample, taken before nivolumab and TIL therapy. The sample was blood, taken at baseline. These receptors all come from a person between 25 and 80 years old with non-small cell lung cancer.

The chain joins TRBV27 to TRBJ2-7; a weak D match, TRBD1 (6 bases). Between the trimmed V and J ends, which lost 3 bases and 5 bases, there was a span of 11 bases. The V gene's germline CDR1 is MNHEY and CDR2 SMNVEV (reference sequence). This CDR3 has 13 amino acids. The CDR3: CASSLGTMDEQYF. The CDR3 coding sequence is TGTGCCAGCAGTTTGGGGACAATGGACGAGCAGTACTTC.

The V and J genes are TRBV7-9 and TRBJ1-4, with D unclear. The V gene lost 2 bases and the J gene lost 11 bases, with 12 bases spanning the gap. This CDR3 contains 13 residues. Germline values: CDR1 SEHNR, CDR2 FQNEAQ (reference sequence). Here the CDR3 DNA reads TGTGCCAGCAGCTTAAGGGAAGCGGGGAAACTGTTTTTT. This codes for CASSLREAGKLFF.

This clone was recorded once. The V call is TRBV11-3, the J call TRBJ1-1; 8 nucleotides agree with TRBD1. CDR1 and CDR2 (germline): SGHNT, YENEEA. CDR3 length equals 14 residues. V lost 4 bases, J lost 5 bases, and 6 bases stayed unmatched. The DNA of the CDR3 is TGTGCCAGCAGCTCCTACAGGGGGGGAACTGAAGCTTTCTTT. It is translated as CASSSYRGGTEAFF.

This chain's CDR3 is CASSPRNEQFF. CDR3 nucleotides: TGTGCCAGCAGCCCCCGCAATGAGCAGTTCTTC. This chain joins TRBV11-2 and TRBJ2-1; no reliable D call. Germline V CDR1 and CDR2: SGHAT, FQNNGV. This CDR3 region has 11 residues. V was clipped by 5 bases and J by 6 bases, with 5 bases between them.

The sample holds a few counts of this clone. The chain has TRBV7-2 and TRBJ1-5; D perhaps matches TRBD1 (5 bases). V was pared by 3 bases and J by 1 base, with 7 bases between. This CDR3 has 14 amino acids. Per germline, CDR1 SGHTA and CDR2 FQGNSA. This chain's CDR3 is CASSFRGSNQPQHF. Here the CDR3 DNA reads TGTGCCAGCAGCTTTAGGGGAAGCAATCAGCCCCAGCATTTT.

V usage is TRBV28 and J usage is TRBJ2-6, with 10 bases lining up with TRBD1. The CDR3 sequence is 18 residues long. Per the germline V gene, CDR1 is MDHEN and CDR2 is SYDVKM. The J segment lost 0 bases and the V segment lost 1 base, leaving 3 bases of the junction unmatched. CDR3 nucleotides: TGTGCCAGCAGTTTATTAGGGACAGGGGTCTCTGGGGCCAACGTCCTGACTTTC. As protein: CASSLLGTGVSGANVLTF.

J is TRBJ2-1 and V is TRBV29-1; D is undetermined. The V gene's germline CDR1 is SQVTM and CDR2 ANQGSEA. V was pared by 4 bases and J by 8 bases, with 12 bases between. The CDR3 has 12 residues. CDR3 sequence (DNA): TGCAGCGTTGGTACACCCCAGGATGAGCAGTTCTTC. Its protein is CSVGTPQDEQFF.

The chain carries TRBV2 and TRBJ2-2, with 7 bases identical to TRBD1. This CDR3 contains 16 residues. Germline loops: CDR1 SNHLY, CDR2 FYNNEI. With V trimmed by 7 bases and J by 0 bases, 8 bases remained unmatched. CDR3 coding DNA: TGTGCCAGCATCGTCAAGGGGACAGCGAACACCGGGGAGCTGTTTTTT. Protein: CASIVKGTANTGELFF.

This clone turned up a few times. The chain employs TRBV5-4 and TRBJ1-1, with 7 nucleotides matching TRBD1. CDR1 and CDR2 from the germline V gene are SGHNT and YYREEE (reference sequence). The CDR3 runs 14 residues. Trimming at V came to 5 bases and at J to 3 bases, leaving 7 bases not matched to a gene. CDR3 DNA: TGTGCCAGCAGACTGGCCGGACAGGACACTGAAGCTTTCTTT. This codes for CASRLAGQDTEAFF.

This clone was seen only a few times. The V gene is TRBV30, the J gene TRBJ2-7; possibly TRBD1 for D (5 bases). V lost 0 bases, J lost 5 bases, and 11 bases lay in between. Germline-derived CDR1 and CDR2 are GTSNPN and SVGIG (reference sequence). The CDR3 consists of 13 residues. The CDR3 region has the DNA TGTGCCTGGAGTGTAGGGGTAGGGGACGAGCAGTACTTC. Residues: CAWSVGVGDEQYF.

This clone appeared a few times. The rearrangement uses TRBV19 and TRBJ2-1, with D possibly being TRBD2 (5 bases). V was cut by 6 bases and J by 3 bases, with 15 bases left in between. The V gene's germline CDR1 is LNHDA and CDR2 SQIVND (reference sequence). This CDR3 is 15 amino acids long. CDR3: CASRTRGGLYNEQFF. The CDR3 region has the DNA TGTGCCAGTAGAACCCGGGGTGGCCTCTACAATGAGCAGTTCTTC. The full variable domain, completed using reference TRBV19 and TRBJ2-1, is DGGITQSPKYLFRKEGQNVTLSCEQNLNHDAMYWYRQDPGQGLRLIYYSQIVNDFQKGDIAEGYSVSREKKESFPLTVTSAQKNPTAFYLCASRTRGGLYNEQFFGPGTRLTVL.

This clone showed up just a few times. CDR3 DNA: TGCGCCAGCAGCCAAGTCCGGACCATGAACACTGAAGCTTTCTTT. It translates to CASSQVRTMNTEAFF. The rearrangement links TRBV4-1 to TRBJ1-1, with D unresolved. From germline, CDR1 is MGHRA and CDR2 YSYEKL. V dropped 1 base and J dropped 0 bases, with 9 bases sitting between them. This CDR3 is 15 amino acids long.

This clone showed up just a few times. The genes are TRBV7-2 and TRBJ1-1; no definite D call. This CDR3 comprises 14 residues. Germline values: CDR1 SGHTA, CDR2 FQGNSA. V was trimmed by 1 base and J by 1 base, leaving 7 bases between them. The CDR3 loop reads CASSLGTENTEAFF. CDR3 bases: TGTGCCAGCAGCTTAGGCACCGAGAACACTGAAGCTTTCTTT.

The chain carries TRBV11-2 and TRBJ2-1; 7 nucleotides match TRBD2. The CDR3 length is 15 residues. V was pared by 4 bases and J by 7 bases, with 10 bases of the junction left unmatched. From germline, CDR1 is SGHAT and CDR2 FQNNGV. The CDR3 is CASSWGTAGLNEQFF. The CDR3 nucleotides read TGTGCCAGCAGCTGGGGTACAGCGGGGTTGAATGAGCAGTTCTTC.

The genes are TRBV19 and TRBJ1-3, with unresolved D. CDR1 is LNHDA and CDR2 is SQIVND in the germline V gene (reference sequence). V was trimmed by 9 bases and J by 0 bases, leaving 12 bases between them. The CDR3 has 14 amino acids. CDR3 nucleotide sequence: TGTGCCAGCGGCCCGAGGACCTCTGGAAACACCATATATTTT. Translation gives CASGPRTSGNTIYF.

The CDR3, as DNA: TGCGCCAGCAGCCAAGACGAATCAACTAGCGGACGGGGAGATACGCAGTATTTT. Translation gives CASSQDESTSGRGDTQYF. The rearrangement joins TRBV4-3 to TRBJ2-3; 8 bases match TRBD2. J gave up 5 bases and V 0 bases, and 13 bases lay outside the gene matches. From germline, CDR1 is LGHNA and CDR2 YSLEER. The CDR3 runs to 18 residues.

This clone came up once. The chain has TRBV7-2 and TRBJ2-1, with D perhaps matching TRBD2 (6 bases). Germline lookup yields CDR1 SGHTA and CDR2 FQGNSA. The V end was cut by 6 bases, the J end by 6 bases, with 15 bases between. The CDR3 length is 14 residues. CDR3 DNA sequence: TGTGCCAGCAGTACCGGGGGTTTTGGCAATGAGCAGTTCTTC. Translating gives CASSTGGFGNEQFF.

This chain uses TRBV9 with TRBJ1-6; a possible D gene is TRBD1 (6 bases). Germline V gene lookup returns CDR1 SGDLS and CDR2 YYNGEE. The CDR3 is 14 amino acids. V lost 4 bases and J 10 bases, leaving 15 bases between the germline ends. This CDR3 reads CASSPTGGGSPLHF. DNA of the CDR3: TGTGCCAGCAGCCCGACCGGGGGGGGCTCACCCCTCCACTTT.

This chain connects TRBV30 to TRBJ2-3; D is undetermined. Trimming took 0 bases from V and 0 from J, leaving 7 bases between them. The germline V gene encodes CDR1 GTSNPN and CDR2 SVGIG (reference sequence). The CDR3 has 14 amino acids. The DNA of the CDR3 is TGTGCCTGGAGTGTAGGCCAGAGCACAGATACGCAGTATTTT. Its protein is CAWSVGQSTDTQYF.

J is TRBJ2-1 and V is TRBV5-1, with D tentatively TRBD2 (5 bases). Trimming took off 0 bases at V and 15 bases at J, with 19 bases between the two ends. CDR1 is SGHRS, CDR2 YFSETQ, per germline. CDR3 size: 14 residues. This chain's CDR3 is CASSLEDPHGEWFF. CDR3 nucleotide sequence: TGCGCCAGCAGCTTGGAGGACCCTCACGGGGAATGGTTCTTC. The full variable domain, rest sourced from reference TRBV5-1 and TRBJ2-1, is KAGVTQTPRYLIKTRGQQVTLSCSPISGHRSVSWYQQTPGQGLQFLFEYFSETQRNKGNFPGRFSGRQFSNSRSEMNVSTLELGDSALYLCASSLEDPHGEWFFGPGTRLTVL.

This sequence joins TRBV11-2 and TRBJ2-7; D gene unclear. V was shortened by 5 bases and J by 3 bases, with 8 bases between the two germline ends. The CDR3 is made up of 12 amino acids. CDR1 SGHAT and CDR2 FQNNGV come from the germline V gene. In DNA, the CDR3 is TGTGCCAGCAGCATAACTAACTACGAGCAGTACTTC. This codes for CASSITNYEQYF.

This clone was seen a few times. The V and J genes are TRBV2 and TRBJ1-1, with D possibly TRBD1 on 6 matching bases. There are 12 residues in the CDR3. Germline V gene lookup returns CDR1 SNHLY and CDR2 FYNNEI. V was shortened by 3 bases and J by 7 bases, with 9 bases between the two germline ends. The CDR3 loop is CASSDRGDEAFF. The DNA for the CDR3 is TGTGCCAGCAGTGACAGGGGTGATGAAGCTTTCTTT.

This clone was seen only a few times. V usage is TRBV28 and J usage is TRBJ1-2; maybe TRBD1 (5 bases). V shed 8 bases and J shed 8 bases, with 15 bases lying between them. This CDR3 region has 12 residues. Germline CDR1 MDHEN, CDR2 SYDVKM. CDR3 sequence reads: CASFIRVGGYTF. CDR3 nucleotides: TGTGCCAGCTTCATCAGGGTAGGAGGCTACACCTTC.

Regarding this clone: Germline and junction disagree at one end, which may indicate a read error. The J gene is TRBJ2-3, the V gene TRBV5-1, with unresolved D. Germline V gene sequence: CDR1 SGHRS, CDR2 YFSETQ. The CDR3 has 15 amino acids. CDR3 sequence (DNA): TGCGCCAGCAGGTTGGACGGGCTGGAGACAGATACGCAGTATTTT. This encodes CASRLDGLETDTQYF. Variable domain in full (rest from reference TRBV5-1 and TRBJ2-3): KAGVTQTPRYLIKTRGQQVTLSCSPISGHRSVSWYQQTPGQGLQFLFEYFSETQRNKGNFPGRFSGRQFSNSRSEMNVSTLELGDSALYLCASRLDGLETDTQYFGPGTRLTVL.

This clone has just a few counts. The rearrangement links TRBV27 to TRBJ2-7; 10 nucleotides agree with TRBD2. The germline V gene encodes CDR1 MNHEY and CDR2 SMNVEV (reference sequence). The CDR3 totals 14 residues. V shed 2 bases, J shed 7 bases, and the junction held 5 bases outside the gene matches. As DNA, the CDR3 is TGTGCCAGCAGTTTACTAGCGGGAGTTGGGGAGCAGTACTTC. This sequence encodes CASSLLAGVGEQYF.

J is TRBJ2-2 and V is TRBV29-1; D may correspond to TRBD1 or TRBD2 (5 bases each). Trimming stripped 7 bases from V and 0 bases from J, with 15 bases between. This CDR3 spans 15 amino acids. The germline V gene encodes CDR1 SQVTM and CDR2 ANQGSEA. CDR3 nucleotides: TGCAGCGCCCGAACGGGGCTTTCGAACACCGGGGAGCTGTTTTTT. Its protein product is CSARTGLSNTGELFF.

The DNA for the CDR3 is TGTGCCAGCAGCCAAGATTGGGGGCAGGGTCCCAATGAGCAGTTCTTC. This sequence encodes CASSQDWGQGPNEQFF. V and J are TRBV4-2 and TRBJ2-1, with D possibly matching TRBD1 (6 bases). V was pared by 0 bases and J by 6 bases, with 15 bases between. This CDR3 comprises 16 residues. Germline lookup yields CDR1 LGHNA and CDR2 YNFKEQ.

This chain joins TRBV6-5 and TRBJ2-1, with a possible D match to TRBD2 (6 bases). The germline V gene has CDR1 MNHEY and CDR2 SVGAGI. V lost 4 bases, J lost 15 bases, and 22 bases lay in between. CDR3 length: 14 residues. The CDR3 coding sequence is TGTGCCAGCAGTTCGTCGGGACTCCCAACGGGGCGGTTCTTC. This encodes CASSSSGLPTGRFF.

This clone showed up just once. The J gene is TRBJ2-5, the V gene TRBV5-1; 8 nucleotides line up with TRBD1. With 4 bases clipped from V and 1 base from J, the junction kept 3 bases outside the gene matches. This CDR3 has 14 amino acids. Germline CDR1 is SGHRS and CDR2 is YFSETQ. The CDR3 nucleotides read TGCGCCAGCAGCCAGACAGGGGCCCAAGAGACCCAGTACTTC. It encodes CASSQTGAQETQYF.

This clone showed up just a few times. The chain joins TRBV6-6 to TRBJ2-3; 13 positions match TRBD2. The CDR3 contains 15 residues. Unmatched junction bases numbered 6, after V lost 6 bases and J lost 6 bases. Germline CDR1 and CDR2: MNHNY and SVGAGI (reference sequence). CDR3 coding DNA: TGTGCCAGCAGCCTAACTAGCGGGAGGGTCGATACGCAGTATTTT. This encodes CASSLTSGRVDTQYF.